These 20 T cell receptor beta chains originate from one sample sequenced in a study of T cell responses to AZD1222 COVID-19 vaccine. The assay was immunoSEQ multiplex PCR, and TCRdb's table has in-frame clones only and misses some. This sample yields 100,000 to 150,000 clones, of which around 85% are seen a single time; almost 4.5% belongs to the top ten. The sequenced sample was peripheral blood, obtained 28 days after the second AZD1222 dose. These receptors came from an adult who received the AZD1222 COVID-19 vaccine.

The chain carries TRBV6-5 and TRBJ2-7, with D perhaps matching TRBD2 (7 bases). Looked up from germline, CDR1 is MNHEY and CDR2 is SVGAGI. The CDR3 loop spans 15 amino acids. Trimming shortened V by 2 bases and J by 3 bases, and 14 bases separated the two germline ends. CDR3 residues: CASSYGGGAGYEQYF. CDR3 nucleotides: TGTGCCAGCAGTTACGGGGGGGGCGCCGGCTACGAGCAGTACTTC.

The rearrangement links TRBV19 to TRBJ2-7; TRBD1 aligns across 7 bases. CDR1 LNHDA and CDR2 SQIVND come from the germline V gene (reference sequence). The CDR3 runs 15 residues. V lost 9 bases, J lost 1 base, and 12 bases stayed unmatched. CDR3 loop: CASRPGQTPSYEQYF. CDR3 nucleotides: TGTGCCAGCCGACCGGGACAGACACCTTCCTACGAGCAGTACTTC.

The chain recombines TRBV4-1 with TRBJ1-6; weak D call: TRBD1 (6 bases). Per the germline V gene, CDR1 is MGHRA and CDR2 is YSYEKL. V lost 6 bases and J 7 bases, leaving 13 bases between the germline ends. This CDR3 spans 14 amino acids. CDR3 DNA sequence: TGCGCCAGCAGGCAGCCGGGGGCAAATTCACCCCTCCACTTT. This codes for CASRQPGANSPLHF.

This rearrangement joins TRBV16 to TRBJ1-5; no reliable D call. CDR1 KGHSY and CDR2 FQNENV come from the germline V gene. The CDR3 covers 13 residues. V gave up 0 bases and J gave up 8 bases, with 8 bases separating them. The chain's CDR3 is CASSQSGPKPQHF. The DNA of the CDR3 is TGTGCCAGCAGCCAATCTGGTCCCAAGCCCCAGCATTTT.

This clone was observed a few times. The chain's CDR3 is CSAGGQNEKLFF. The CDR3 nucleotides are TGCAGCGCGGGAGGGCAGAATGAAAAACTGTTTTTT. This chain uses TRBV29-1 with TRBJ1-4; the D is unclear. Trimming cost V 7 bases and J 5 bases, with 11 bases left between them. Germline V gene data show CDR1 as SQVTM and CDR2 as ANQGSEA. The CDR3 has 12 residues.

The rearrangement links TRBV2 to TRBJ1-4; the D gene is possibly TRBD1 (6 bases). Trimming took 4 bases from V and 4 from J, leaving 13 bases between them. The germline gives CDR1 SNHLY, CDR2 FYNNEI. CDR3 length: 15 amino acids. The CDR3: CASSAQGRINEKLFF. The CDR3, as DNA: TGTGCCAGCAGTGCACAGGGACGGATTAATGAAAAACTGTTTTTT.

The chain is built from TRBV27 and TRBJ1-2, with 11 bases matching TRBD1. CDR1 is MNHEY, CDR2 SMNVEV, per germline (reference sequence). J was trimmed by 4 bases and V by 6 bases; bases with no gene match: 10. The CDR3 is 16 residues long. The CDR3 DNA sequence: TGTGCCAGCAGCCGCGTGGGGACAGGGGGATCCTATGGCTACACCTTC. It yields the protein CASSRVGTGGSYGYTF.

V usage is TRBV2 and J usage is TRBJ1-2; D gene unclear. CDR1 is SNHLY, CDR2 FYNNEI, per germline. V gave up 8 bases and J gave up 6 bases, with 10 bases separating them. CDR3 length: 11 residues. The CDR3 nucleotides are TGTGCCAGCGGCTTGAGGGATGGCTACACCTTC. Protein: CASGLRDGYTF.

The rearrangement uses TRBV7-2 and TRBJ1-3, with 8 positions matching TRBD1. V lost 5 bases, J lost 0 bases, and 12 bases stayed unmatched. CDR3 length: 18 residues. CDR1 is SGHTA and CDR2 is FQGNSA in the germline V gene. CDR3 coding DNA: TGTGCCAGCAGCCAAGCCAGGGGGCTTATCGTCTCTGGAAACACCATATATTTT. Its protein product is CASSQARGLIVSGNTIYF.

The V call is TRBV7-2, the J call TRBJ1-2; 7 bases are shared with TRBD1. Germline V lookup: CDR1 SGHTA, CDR2 FQGNSA. The CDR3 length is 14 residues. V was pared by 5 bases and J by 3 bases, with 6 bases of the junction left unmatched. The DNA for the CDR3 is TGTGCCAGCAGCCACACTACAGGGGACTATGGCTACACCTTC. The encoded protein is CASSHTTGDYGYTF.

The chain carries TRBV12-3 or TRBV12-4 and TRBJ1-2; 9 bases match TRBD1. The CDR3 is 13 amino acids. Unmatched junction bases numbered 11, after V lost 6 bases and J lost 12 bases. The CDR3 spells CASSLTRDRADTF. The CDR3 DNA is TGTGCCAGCAGCCTTACCCGGGACAGGGCAGACACCTTC.

The chain uses TRBV28 and TRBJ2-2; 8 nucleotides line up with TRBD2. The germline V gene encodes CDR1 MDHEN and CDR2 SYDVKM. CDR3 length: 15 residues. V lost 6 bases to trimming and J lost 0 bases; unmatched junction nucleotides: 3. CDR3 residues: CASSPGGTNTGELFF. The CDR3 bases are TGTGCCAGCAGCCCGGGGGGGACGAACACCGGGGAGCTGTTTTTT.

The chain carries TRBV7-9 and TRBJ1-1; D possibly corresponds to TRBD1 (5 bases). CDR3 length: 11 amino acids. Germline V lookup: CDR1 SEHNR, CDR2 FQNEAQ (reference sequence). Trimming took off 5 bases at V and 5 bases at J, with 6 bases between the two ends. The CDR3 nucleotides are TGTGCCAGCAGCACAGGTACTGAAGCTTTCTTT. It codes for CASSTGTEAFF.

CDR3 amino acids: CASSLGTANTEAFF. The CDR3 coding sequence is TGCGCCAGCAGCTTGGGGACGGCGAACACTGAAGCTTTCTTT. The chain combines TRBV5-1 with TRBJ1-1; no clear D. V was trimmed by 0 bases and J by 1 base, leaving 7 bases between them. Germline loops: CDR1 SGHRS, CDR2 YFSETQ. The CDR3 has 14 residues. Looking up the rest from reference TRBV5-1 and TRBJ1-1 gives the full variable domain: KAGVTQTPRYLIKTRGQQVTLSCSPISGHRSVSWYQQTPGQGLQFLFEYFSETQRNKGNFPGRFSGRQFSNSRSEMNVSTLELGDSALYLCASSLGTANTEAFFGQGTRLTVV.

The J gene is TRBJ1-2, the V gene TRBV6-5; TRBD1 agrees at 9 bases. From germline, CDR1 is MNHEY and CDR2 SVGAGI. V was clipped by 8 bases and J by 2 bases; unmatched bases: 3. The CDR3 is made up of 13 amino acids. The CDR3 loop is CASAGTGNYGYTF. The CDR3 nucleotides are TGTGCCAGCGCCGGGACAGGGAACTATGGCTACACCTTC.

The chain carries TRBV11-3 and TRBJ2-7; 12 bases line up with TRBD2. This CDR3 is built from 17 residues. Germline trimming cut 1 base from V and 2 bases from J; bases unmatched to any gene: 6. Germline CDR1 reads SGHNT; CDR2 reads YENEEA. Here the CDR3 reads CASSLGSTSGGTYEQYF. Written as DNA, the CDR3 is TGTGCCAGCAGCTTAGGCTCTACTAGCGGGGGGACCTACGAGCAGTACTTC.

The V call is TRBV12-1, the J call TRBJ2-2; the D call of TRBD2 is as the table states it, not checked on the DNA. TRBV12-1 has pseudogene status. There are 15 residues in the CDR3. The CDR3, as DNA: TGTGCCAGCAGCTTTGAGGAGGGGAACACCGGGGAGCTGTTTTTT. It yields the protein CASSFEEGNTGELFF.

The rearrangement joins TRBV3-1 (or the pseudogene TRBV3-2) to TRBJ1-1; possible D gene TRBD1, 5 bases. CDR3 size: 14 residues. Germline CDR1 reads LGHDT; CDR2 reads YNNKEL (reference sequence). The V and J ends lost 1 base and 5 bases respectively, with 11 bases between them. CDR3 amino acids: CASSQVGGGTEAFF. CDR3 nucleotides: TGTGCCAGCAGCCAAGTGGGGGGAGGGACTGAAGCTTTCTTT.

The chain is built from TRBV12-2 and TRBJ1-5. TRBV12-2 is labeled a pseudogene. This CDR3 has 14 amino acids. The CDR3 loop reads CASRSPGRNQPQHF. In nucleotides, the CDR3 is TGTGCAAGTCGCTCTCCGGGCCGCAATCAGCCCCAGCATTTT.

This chain joins TRBV6-2 or TRBV6-3 and TRBJ2-3; D is unresolved. V was trimmed by 4 bases and J by 3 bases, leaving 5 bases between them. The CDR3 length is 12 residues. Per germline, CDR1 MNHEY and CDR2 SVGEGT. In DNA form, the CDR3 reads TGTGCCAGCAGTTTAGAGACAGATACGCAGTATTTT. Translated: CASSLETDTQYF.